Below, 28 T cell receptor beta chains from the same sample are listed, as sequenced in a study of blood T cell repertoires in COVID-19. Sequencing used immunoSEQ multiplex PCR; TCRdb keeps in-frame clones, though not all of them. Among hundreds of thousands of clones listed, approximately 90% were seen once. Sequences were obtained from PBMCs or T cells enriched from blood (not recorded which). The receptors come from a woman aged 40 to 49 who had recovered from COVID-19.

The rearrangement uses TRBV11-3 and TRBJ2-5; TRBD1 agrees at 10 bases. The V gene's germline CDR1 is SGHNT and CDR2 YENEEA. This CDR3 spans 15 amino acids. V shed 1 base and J 2 bases; nucleotides not matched to a gene: 1. This CDR3 is CASSLVDRGQETQYF. The CDR3 DNA follows: TGTGCCAGCAGCTTAGTGGACAGGGGGCAAGAGACCCAGTACTTC.

This chain uses TRBV2 with TRBJ1-2, with 10 nucleotides matching TRBD1. Germline loops: CDR1 SNHLY, CDR2 FYNNEI. After removal of 5 bases from V and 6 bases from J, the junction contained 3 bases not matched to a gene. CDR3 length equals 13 residues. This CDR3 is CASSTDRGNGYTF. The CDR3 region has the DNA TGTGCCAGCAGTACGGACAGGGGGAATGGCTACACCTTC.

The DNA for the CDR3 is TGCAGTGCTAGTGGAATTGAAGGGGATAAGAGCTATGGCTACACCTTC. This gives the protein CSASGIEGDKSYGYTF. The V call is TRBV20-1, the J call TRBJ1-2; D perhaps matches TRBD1 (5 bases). Germline lookup yields CDR1 DFQATT and CDR2 SNEGSKA (reference sequence). The V and J ends lost 3 bases and 4 bases respectively, with 21 bases between them. The CDR3 totals 16 residues.

The rearrangement links TRBV7-2 to TRBJ2-7; 10 nucleotides agree with TRBD2. This CDR3 has 15 residues. Trimming took 4 bases from V and 2 from J; bases not matched to a gene: 5. Germline CDR1 is SGHTA and CDR2 is FQGNSA. CDR3 protein: CASSSSGGAPYEQYF. CDR3 coding DNA: TGTGCCAGCAGCTCCAGCGGGGGGGCCCCCTACGAGCAGTACTTC. Combining the CDR3 with reference TRBV7-2 and TRBJ2-7 gives the whole variable domain GAGVSQSPSNKVTEKGKDVELRCDPISGHTALYWYRQSLGQGLEFLIYFQGNSAPDKSGLPSDRFSAERTGGSVSTLTIQRTQQEDSAVYLCASSSSGGAPYEQYFGPGTRLTVT.

V and J are TRBV6-2 or TRBV6-3 and TRBJ1-1; TRBD1 aligns across 7 bases. The V gene end was trimmed by 5 bases and the J gene end by 2 bases; junction bases not matched to a gene: 8. Germline CDR1 and CDR2: MNHEY and SVGEGT. This CDR3 has 15 residues. The CDR3 here is CASSRDRIINTEAFF. The DNA of the CDR3 is TGTGCCAGCAGTCGGGACAGAATAATAAACACTGAAGCTTTCTTT.

The rearrangement links TRBV15 to TRBJ2-3, with 9 bases fitting TRBD2. The V gene end was trimmed by 1 base and the J gene end by 4 bases; junction bases not matched to a gene: 6. Looked up from germline, CDR1 is LNHNV and CDR2 is YYDKDF (reference sequence). This CDR3 is built from 16 residues. The CDR3 DNA is TGTGCCACCAGCAGAGTCGCGGGAGGGCCCTCAGATACGCAGTATTTT. It encodes CATSRVAGGPSDTQYF.

The V and J genes are TRBV15 and TRBJ1-4; the match to TRBD1 covers 11 bases. CDR3 length equals 19 residues. The germline gives CDR1 LNHNV, CDR2 YYDKDF (reference sequence). The V and J ends lost 2 bases and 8 bases, in that order; junction bases with no gene match: 16. In DNA form, the CDR3 reads TGTGCCACCAGCAGAAAGCTCGGACAGGGGGCAGGAGTTAGGGAAAAACTGTTTTTT. Its translation: CATSRKLGQGAGVREKLFF.

The chain joins TRBV5-4 to TRBJ1-2; perhaps TRBD1 as D (5 bases). The CDR3 loop spans 14 amino acids. Germline V lookup: CDR1 SGHNT, CDR2 YYREEE (reference sequence). V dropped 5 bases and J dropped 3 bases, with 14 bases sitting between them. CDR3 loop: CASSLQGKDYGYTF. CDR3 coding DNA: TGTGCCAGCAGTCTTCAGGGTAAGGACTATGGCTACACCTTC.

This chain links TRBV6-4 with TRBJ2-1; 12 bases are a match to TRBD2. This CDR3 has 15 amino acids. V dropped 5 bases and J dropped 7; count of bases not matched to a gene: 6. Germline V lookup: CDR1 MRHNA, CDR2 SNTAGT. The DNA for the CDR3 is TGTGCCAGCAGTCGTATGACTAGCGGGAGTAATGAGCAGTTCTTC. Its translation: CASSRMTSGSNEQFF.

The V call is TRBV7-9, the J call TRBJ2-2; the D is unclear. Germline lookup yields CDR1 SEHNR and CDR2 FQNEAQ (reference sequence). The germline V and J ends were trimmed by 3 bases and 5 bases, with 4 bases remaining between them. The CDR3 length is 12 residues. CDR3 amino acids: CASSFLTGELFF. DNA for the CDR3: TGTGCCAGCAGCTTCCTTACCGGGGAGCTGTTTTTT.

This chain links TRBV25-1 with TRBJ1-2; D not resolved. V was cut by 4 bases and J by 3 bases, with 3 bases left in between. CDR3 length equals 11 residues. Per germline, CDR1 MGHDK and CDR2 SYGVNS. CDR3 bases: TGTGCCAGCAGTGTAGACTATGGCTACACCTTC. Amino acid sequence: CASSVDYGYTF.

The CDR3 region is CASSPYRDEETQYF. Here the CDR3 DNA reads TGTGCCAGCTCACCCTACAGGGATGAAGAGACCCAGTACTTC. This chain uses TRBV18 with TRBJ2-5; D possibly corresponds to TRBD1 (6 bases). The germline V and J ends were trimmed by 3 bases and 3 bases, with 11 bases remaining between them. From germline, CDR1 is KGHSH and CDR2 LQKENI. The CDR3 has 14 amino acids.

The chain links TRBV11-3 to TRBJ2-5, with 7 bases that match TRBD2. CDR3 size: 15 residues. Germline V gene lookup returns CDR1 SGHNT and CDR2 YENEEA. Losses at the gene ends were 8 bases for V and 0 bases for J; bases not matched to a gene: 9. CDR3 bases: TGTGCCAGCTGCCTTCGGGGAGGGGACCAAGAGACCCAGTACTTC. Encoded protein: CASCLRGGDQETQYF.

The chain uses TRBV19 and TRBJ1-1; 7 bases agree with TRBD1. This CDR3 has 13 residues. Looked up from germline, CDR1 is LNHDA and CDR2 is SQIVND (reference sequence). J lost 2 bases, V lost 8 bases, and 5 bases had no gene match. DNA for the CDR3: TGTGCCAGTCGGGACAGCATTAACACTGAAGCTTTCTTT. Translating gives CASRDSINTEAFF.

This rearrangement joins TRBV28 to TRBJ2-7, with D maybe TRBD2 (5 bases). Trimming left V 7 bases short and J 5 bases short, with 12 bases between. Germline V CDR1 and CDR2: MDHEN, SYDVKM. The CDR3 covers 12 residues. This CDR3 is CASNYGKDEQYF. The CDR3 nucleotides read TGTGCCAGCAATTACGGGAAGGACGAGCAGTACTTC.

J is TRBJ2-1 and V is TRBV11-3, with TRBD2 identical over 10 bases. With 3 bases clipped from V and 6 bases from J, the junction kept 2 bases outside the gene matches. CDR3 length equals 14 residues. Germline CDR1 is SGHNT and CDR2 is YENEEA. The CDR3 sequence is CASSFSGRSNEQFF. CDR3 DNA sequence: TGTGCCAGCAGCTTTAGCGGGAGGAGCAATGAGCAGTTCTTC.

The V and J genes are TRBV13 and TRBJ2-7, with D possibly matching TRBD1 (6 bases). The CDR3 sequence is 12 residues long. Between the trimmed V and J ends, which lost 5 bases and 6 bases, there was a span of 11 bases. The germline V gene has CDR1 PRHDT and CDR2 FYEKMQ (reference sequence). This CDR3 reads CASSATTGEQYF. The CDR3 nucleotides read TGTGCCAGCAGCGCCACGACAGGCGAGCAGTACTTC. The entire variable domain, with the rest obtained from reference TRBV13 and TRBJ2-7, is as follows: AAGVIQSPRHLIKEKRETATLKCYPIPRHDTVYWYQQGPGQDPQFLISFYEKMQSDKGSIPDRFSAQQFSDYHSELNMSSLELGDSALYFCASSATTGEQYFGPGTRLTVT.

The V gene is TRBV7-8, the J gene TRBJ1-2; D ambiguous. The CDR3 extends over 12 amino acids. V lost 5 bases, J lost 4 bases, and 8 bases lay in between. The germline gives CDR1 SGHVS, CDR2 FQNEAQ. Written as DNA, the CDR3 is TGTGCCAGCAGCCCTACCCCCTATGGCTACACCTTC. Its translation is CASSPTPYGYTF.

The chain links TRBV5-1 to TRBJ1-1; 7 bases fit TRBD1. V was pared by 4 bases and J by 1 base, with 7 bases of the junction left unmatched. Germline CDR1 SGHRS, CDR2 YFSETQ. This CDR3 has 15 amino acids. CDR3 residues: CASSRRTGGNTEAFF. The CDR3 coding sequence is TGCGCCAGCAGCCGACGGACAGGAGGGAACACTGAAGCTTTCTTT.

The chain uses TRBV15 and TRBJ2-1, with 13 bases that match TRBD2. Germline values: CDR1 LNHNV, CDR2 YYDKDF (reference sequence). The CDR3 contains 15 residues. V gave up 3 bases and J gave up 5 bases; unmatched junction bases: 1. CDR3 amino acids: CATSRTSGGNNEQFF. For the CDR3, the DNA is TGTGCCACCAGCAGGACTAGCGGGGGGAACAATGAGCAGTTCTTC.

The chain couples TRBV7-2 to TRBJ2-5; 7 nucleotides match TRBD2. The V gene's germline CDR1 is SGHTA and CDR2 FQGNSA. With 2 bases clipped from V and 7 bases from J, the junction kept 10 bases outside the gene matches. This CDR3 contains 15 residues. The CDR3: CASSLRERESATQYF. The CDR3 DNA reads TGTGCCAGCAGCTTAAGGGAGCGGGAATCGGCGACCCAGTACTTC.

The sample holds a few counts of this clone. The J gene is TRBJ1-6, the V gene TRBV3-1 (or the pseudogene TRBV3-2); TRBD1 might be the D (6 bases). Germline CDR1 LGHDT, CDR2 YNNKEL (reference sequence). This CDR3 region has 12 residues. Between the trimmed V and J ends, which lost 2 bases and 10 bases, there was a span of 6 bases. CDR3 residues: CASSQQGSPLHF. The CDR3, as DNA: TGTGCCAGCAGCCAACAGGGGTCACCCCTCCACTTT.

This chain joins TRBV28 and TRBJ2-5; D call uncertain. Germline V CDR1 and CDR2: MDHEN, SYDVKM. Trimming left V 2 bases short and J 1 base short, with 11 bases between. There are 15 residues in the CDR3. The CDR3: CASSLSTAFQETQYF. The CDR3 coding sequence is TGTGCCAGCAGTTTAAGCACAGCATTCCAAGAGACCCAGTACTTC.

This rearrangement joins TRBV6-6 to TRBJ1-2, with 8 bases matching TRBD1. Germline V gene lookup returns CDR1 MNHNY and CDR2 SVGAGI (reference sequence). Trimming took 4 bases from V and 6 from J; bases not matched to a gene: 4. There are 13 residues in the CDR3. This CDR3 is CASSSTGEDGYTF. CDR3 nucleotide sequence: TGTGCCAGCAGTTCGACAGGGGAGGATGGCTACACCTTC.

V gene TRBV19 combines with J gene TRBJ2-7, with TRBD2 identical over 9 bases. V dropped 7 bases and J dropped 3; count of bases not matched to a gene: 10. Germline CDR1 LNHDA, CDR2 SQIVND (reference sequence). The CDR3 length is 15 residues. The DNA for the CDR3 is TGTGCCAGTACCCAAGGGGGCGGGAGGGGCTACGAGCAGTACTTC. It codes for CASTQGGGRGYEQYF. Full variable domain (remainder filled in from reference TRBV19 and TRBJ2-7): DGGITQSPKYLFRKEGQNVTLSCEQNLNHDAMYWYRQDPGQGLRLIYYSQIVNDFQKGDIAEGYSVSREKKESFPLTVTSAQKNPTAFYLCASTQGGGRGYEQYFGPGTRLTVT.

In its sample, this clone was seen once. The gene calls are TRBV5-8 and TRBJ1-1, with unresolved D. This CDR3 has 13 residues. V was pared by 1 base and J by 1 base, with 5 bases between. Germline CDR1 is SGHTS and CDR2 is YDEGEE. CDR3 in DNA: TGTGCCAGCAGCTTGTTACAGAACACTGAAGCTTTCTTT. This translates into CASSLLQNTEAFF.

The CDR3 nucleotides read TGTGCCAGCAGTGCGAGCACTGAAGCTTTCTTT. It yields the protein CASSASTEAFF. This chain joins TRBV6-2 or TRBV6-3 and TRBJ1-1; D uncertain. CDR1 is MNHEY and CDR2 is SVGEGT in the germline V gene. V dropped 5 bases and J dropped 4 bases, with 5 bases sitting between them. The CDR3 covers 11 residues.

The chain has TRBV19 and TRBJ1-5; D is perhaps TRBD1 (5 bases). Germline values: CDR1 LNHDA, CDR2 SQIVND (reference sequence). The V end was cut by 6 bases, the J end by 4 bases, with 16 bases between. The CDR3 runs to 15 residues. CDR3 coding DNA: TGTGCCAGTAGGGCTGAGCGGGGCCGTAATCAGCCCCAGCATTTT. Its translation is CASRAERGRNQPQHF.